This T cell receptor (beta chain) was observed in a study of cytotoxic CD8 clonotypes in ibrutinib-treated CLL. In its sample, this clone was seen once. Profiling relied on immunoSEQ multiplex PCR, and the TCRdb table lists in-frame clones only, not all of them. This sample has 250,000 to 350,000 clones, with roughly four fifths found just once. V lost 5 bases, J lost 4 bases, and 6 bases stayed unmatched. This CDR3 spans 16 amino acids. Germline V gene sequence: CDR1 SEHNR, CDR2 FQNEAQ (reference sequence). This chain joins TRBV7-9 and TRBJ2-3, with 13 bases lining up with TRBD2. The sequencing here drew on PBMCs, taken at disease progression, from a patient treated with ibrutinib. The source of this sequence is a human donor with chronic lymphocytic leukemia. In DNA, the CDR3 is TGTGCCAGCAGCCCACAGACTAGCGGGAGGTCAGATACGCAGTATTTT. Its translation: CASSPQTSGRSDTQYF.